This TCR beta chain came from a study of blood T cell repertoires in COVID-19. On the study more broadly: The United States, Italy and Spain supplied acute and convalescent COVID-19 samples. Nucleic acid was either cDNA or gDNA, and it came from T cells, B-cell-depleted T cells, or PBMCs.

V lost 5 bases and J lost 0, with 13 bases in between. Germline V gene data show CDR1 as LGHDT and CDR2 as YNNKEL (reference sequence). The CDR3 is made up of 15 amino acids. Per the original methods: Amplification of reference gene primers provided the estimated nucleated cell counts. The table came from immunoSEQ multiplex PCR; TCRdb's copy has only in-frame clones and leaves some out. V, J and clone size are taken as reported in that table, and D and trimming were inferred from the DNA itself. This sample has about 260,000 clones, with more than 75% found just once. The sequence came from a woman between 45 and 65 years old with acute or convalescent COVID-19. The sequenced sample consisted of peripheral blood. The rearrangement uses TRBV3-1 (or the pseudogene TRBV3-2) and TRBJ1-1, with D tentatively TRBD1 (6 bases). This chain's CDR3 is CASSFQGSVNTEAFF. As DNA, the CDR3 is TGTGCCAGCAGCTTTCAGGGGTCGGTGAACACTGAAGCTTTCTTT.